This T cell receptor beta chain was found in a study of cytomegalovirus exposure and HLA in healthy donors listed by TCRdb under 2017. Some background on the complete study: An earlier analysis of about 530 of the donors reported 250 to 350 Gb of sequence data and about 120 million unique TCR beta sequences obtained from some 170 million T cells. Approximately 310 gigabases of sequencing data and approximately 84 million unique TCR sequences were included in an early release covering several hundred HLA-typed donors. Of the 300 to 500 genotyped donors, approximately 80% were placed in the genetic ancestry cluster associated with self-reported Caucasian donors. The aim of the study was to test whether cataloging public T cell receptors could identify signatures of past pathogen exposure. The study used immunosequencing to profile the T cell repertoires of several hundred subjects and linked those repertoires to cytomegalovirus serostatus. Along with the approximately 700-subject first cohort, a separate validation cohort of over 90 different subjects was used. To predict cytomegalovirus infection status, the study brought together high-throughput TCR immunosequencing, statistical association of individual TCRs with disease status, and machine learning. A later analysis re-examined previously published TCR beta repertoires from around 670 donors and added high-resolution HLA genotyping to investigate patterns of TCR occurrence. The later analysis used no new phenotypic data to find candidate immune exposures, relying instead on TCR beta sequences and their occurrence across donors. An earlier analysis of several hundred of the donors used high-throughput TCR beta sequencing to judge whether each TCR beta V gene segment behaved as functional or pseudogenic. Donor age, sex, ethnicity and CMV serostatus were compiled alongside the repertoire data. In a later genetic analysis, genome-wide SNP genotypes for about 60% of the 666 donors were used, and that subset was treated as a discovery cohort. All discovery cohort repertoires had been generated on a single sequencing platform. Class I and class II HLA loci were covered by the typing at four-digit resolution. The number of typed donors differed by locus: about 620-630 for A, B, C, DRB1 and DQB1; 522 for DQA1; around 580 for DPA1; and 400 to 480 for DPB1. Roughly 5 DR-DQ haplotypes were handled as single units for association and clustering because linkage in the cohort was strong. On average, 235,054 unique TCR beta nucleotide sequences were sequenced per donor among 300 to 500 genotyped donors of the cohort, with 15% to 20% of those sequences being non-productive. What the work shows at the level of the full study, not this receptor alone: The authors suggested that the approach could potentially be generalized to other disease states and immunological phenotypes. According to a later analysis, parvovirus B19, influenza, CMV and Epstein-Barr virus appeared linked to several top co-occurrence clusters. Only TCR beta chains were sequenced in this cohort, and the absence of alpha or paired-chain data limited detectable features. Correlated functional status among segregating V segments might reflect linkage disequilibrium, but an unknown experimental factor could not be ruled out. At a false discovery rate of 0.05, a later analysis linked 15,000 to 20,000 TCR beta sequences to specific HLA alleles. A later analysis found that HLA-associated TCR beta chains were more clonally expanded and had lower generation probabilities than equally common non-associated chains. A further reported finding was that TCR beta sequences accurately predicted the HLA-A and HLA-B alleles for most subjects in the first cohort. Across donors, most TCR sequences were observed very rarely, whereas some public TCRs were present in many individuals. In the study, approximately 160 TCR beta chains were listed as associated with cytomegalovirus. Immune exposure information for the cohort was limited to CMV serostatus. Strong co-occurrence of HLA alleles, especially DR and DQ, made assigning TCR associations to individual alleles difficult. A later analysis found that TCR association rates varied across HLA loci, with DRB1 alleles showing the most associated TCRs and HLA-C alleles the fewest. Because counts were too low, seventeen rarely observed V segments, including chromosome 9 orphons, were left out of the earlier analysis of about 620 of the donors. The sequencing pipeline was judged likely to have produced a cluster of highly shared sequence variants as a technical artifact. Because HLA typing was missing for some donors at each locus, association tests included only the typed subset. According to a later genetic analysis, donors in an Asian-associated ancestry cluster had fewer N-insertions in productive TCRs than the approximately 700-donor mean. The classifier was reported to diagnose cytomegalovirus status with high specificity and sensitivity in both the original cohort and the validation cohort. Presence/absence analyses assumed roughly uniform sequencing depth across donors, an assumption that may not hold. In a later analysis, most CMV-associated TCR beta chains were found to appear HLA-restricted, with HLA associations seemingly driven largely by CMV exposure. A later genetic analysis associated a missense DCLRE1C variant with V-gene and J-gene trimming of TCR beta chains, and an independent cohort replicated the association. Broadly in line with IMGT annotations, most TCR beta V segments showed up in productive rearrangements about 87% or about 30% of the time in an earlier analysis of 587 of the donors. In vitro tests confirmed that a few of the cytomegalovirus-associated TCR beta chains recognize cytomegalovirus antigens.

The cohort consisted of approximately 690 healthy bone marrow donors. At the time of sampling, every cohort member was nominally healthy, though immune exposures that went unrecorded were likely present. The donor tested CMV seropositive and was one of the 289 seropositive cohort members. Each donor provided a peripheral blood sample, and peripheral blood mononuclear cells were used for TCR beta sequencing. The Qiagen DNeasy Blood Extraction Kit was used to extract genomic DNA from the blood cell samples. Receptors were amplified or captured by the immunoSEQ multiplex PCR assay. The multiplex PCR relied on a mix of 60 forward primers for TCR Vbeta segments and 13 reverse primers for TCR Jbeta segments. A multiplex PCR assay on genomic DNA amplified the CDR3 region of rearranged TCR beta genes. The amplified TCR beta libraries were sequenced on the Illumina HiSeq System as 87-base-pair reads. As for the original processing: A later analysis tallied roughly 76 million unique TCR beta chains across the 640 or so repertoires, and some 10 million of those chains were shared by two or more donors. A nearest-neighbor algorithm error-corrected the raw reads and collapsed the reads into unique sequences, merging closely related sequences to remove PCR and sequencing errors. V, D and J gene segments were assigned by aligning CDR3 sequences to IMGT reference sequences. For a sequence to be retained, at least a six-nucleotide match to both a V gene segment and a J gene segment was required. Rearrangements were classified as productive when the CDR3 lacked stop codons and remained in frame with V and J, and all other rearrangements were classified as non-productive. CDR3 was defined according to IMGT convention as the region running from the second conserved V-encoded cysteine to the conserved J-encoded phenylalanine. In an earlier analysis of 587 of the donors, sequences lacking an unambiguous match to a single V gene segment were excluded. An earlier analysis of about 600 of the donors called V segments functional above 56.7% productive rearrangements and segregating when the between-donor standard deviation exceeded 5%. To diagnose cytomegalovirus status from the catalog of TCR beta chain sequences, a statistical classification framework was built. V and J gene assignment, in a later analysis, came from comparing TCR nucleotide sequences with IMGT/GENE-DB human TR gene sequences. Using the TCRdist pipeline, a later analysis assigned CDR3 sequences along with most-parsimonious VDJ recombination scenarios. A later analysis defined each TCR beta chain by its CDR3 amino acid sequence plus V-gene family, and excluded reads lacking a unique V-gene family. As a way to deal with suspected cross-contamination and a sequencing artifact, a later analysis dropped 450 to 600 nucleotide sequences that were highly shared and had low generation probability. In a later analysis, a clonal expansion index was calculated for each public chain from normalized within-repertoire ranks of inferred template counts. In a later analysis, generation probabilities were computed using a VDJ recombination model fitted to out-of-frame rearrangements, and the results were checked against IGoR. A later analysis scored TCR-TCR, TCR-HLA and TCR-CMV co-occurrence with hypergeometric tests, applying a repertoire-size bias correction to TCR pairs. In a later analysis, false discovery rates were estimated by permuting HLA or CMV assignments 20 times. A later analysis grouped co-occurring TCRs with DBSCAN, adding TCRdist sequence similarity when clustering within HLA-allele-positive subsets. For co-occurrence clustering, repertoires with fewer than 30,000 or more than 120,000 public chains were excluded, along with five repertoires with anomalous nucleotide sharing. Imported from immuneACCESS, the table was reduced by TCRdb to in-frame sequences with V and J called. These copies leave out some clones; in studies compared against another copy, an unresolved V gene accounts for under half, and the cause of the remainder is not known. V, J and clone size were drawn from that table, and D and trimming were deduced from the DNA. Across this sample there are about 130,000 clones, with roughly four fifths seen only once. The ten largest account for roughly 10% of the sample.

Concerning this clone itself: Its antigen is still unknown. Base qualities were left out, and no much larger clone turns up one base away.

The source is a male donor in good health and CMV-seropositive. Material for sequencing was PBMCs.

The DNA is TGTGCCAGCAGTGGACAGGCGTTCTACGAGCAGTACTTC. It is translated as CASSGQAFYEQYF. In this chain, TRBV27 is recombined with TRBJ2-7, with TRBD1 matching 7 junction bases. V trim: 5 bases; J trim: 3 bases; unmatched bases: 4. From its cysteine to its phenylalanine, the CDR3 spans 13 amino acids. Only the CDR3 part of the read is kept: 39 bases, read in frame from the first base. The germline V gene (reference sequence) specifies MNHEY as CDR1 and SMNVEV as CDR2.